The rows below give T cell receptor beta chains drawn from one sample of a study of T cells in localized non-small cell lung cancer. The table came from immunoSEQ multiplex PCR; TCRdb's copy has only in-frame clones and leaves some out. The sample holds 20,000 to 30,000 clones, roughly 90% seen once. The specimen comprised peripheral blood, sampled before any cancer treatment. All receptors derive from a woman aged 35-70 years with stage I lung adenocarcinoma. Each CDR3 is given with its conserved first and last residue. D genes are given only for firm matches. Size is stated for part of the rows, as once, few or many counts, or as a class when the clone is expanded.

D gene: .
V gene: TRBV7-2
clone size: once
J gene: TRBJ2-5
CDR3 protein: CASSLVGTQYF
CDR3 DNA: TGTGCCAGCAGCTTAGTCGGGACCCAGTACTTC

D gene: .
V gene: TRBV7-2
clone size: .
J gene: TRBJ2-1
CDR3 protein: CASSGSGSSYNEQFF
CDR3 DNA: TGTGCCAGCAGCGGTAGCGGAAGCTCCTACAATGAGCAGTTCTTC

D gene: TRBD1
V gene: TRBV5-1
clone size: .
J gene: TRBJ2-7
CDR3 protein: CASSEAQGWYEQYF
CDR3 DNA: TGCGCCAGCAGCGAAGCACAGGGGTGGTACGAGCAGTACTTC

D gene: TRBD2
V gene: TRBV14
clone size: .
J gene: TRBJ2-3
CDR3 protein: CASSQTPGLATDTQYF
CDR3 DNA: TGTGCCAGCAGCCAAACACCGGGACTAGCAACAGATACGCAGTATTTT

D gene: TRBD1
V gene: TRBV9
clone size: .
J gene: TRBJ1-4
CDR3 protein: CASSVGSTGVPTNEKLFF
CDR3 DNA: TGTGCCAGCAGCGTAGGTTCGACAGGGGTCCCAACTAATGAAAAACTGTTTTTT

D gene: .
V gene: TRBV5-6
clone size: .
J gene: TRBJ1-1
CDR3 protein: CASRPWGAGDTEAFF
CDR3 DNA: TGTGCCAGCAGGCCTTGGGGGGCCGGGGACACTGAAGCTTTCTTT

D gene: TRBD1
V gene: TRBV6-5
clone size: once
J gene: TRBJ2-1
CDR3 protein: CASRSETGFSNEQFF
CDR3 DNA: TGTGCCAGCCGATCAGAGACAGGGTTCAGCAATGAGCAGTTCTTC

D gene: TRBD1
V gene: TRBV5-1
clone size: .
J gene: TRBJ1-1
CDR3 protein: CASQSRTGGNTEAFF
CDR3 DNA: TGCGCCAGCCAATCGAGGACAGGGGGCAACACTGAAGCTTTCTTT

D gene: .
V gene: TRBV6-1
clone size: .
J gene: TRBJ1-1
CDR3 protein: CASSQDARAEAFF
CDR3 DNA: TGTGCCAGCAGTCAGGACGCGAGGGCTGAAGCTTTCTTT

D gene: TRBD1
V gene: TRBV6-5
clone size: .
J gene: TRBJ1-4
CDR3 protein: CASRRTGINEKLFF
CDR3 DNA: TGTGCCAGCAGGCGGACAGGGATAAATGAAAAACTGTTTTTT

D gene: .
V gene: TRBV6-5
clone size: .
J gene: TRBJ1-6
CDR3 protein: CASSRTGRSLHF
CDR3 DNA: TGTGCCAGCAGTAGAACAGGTCGTTCCCTCCACTTT

D gene: .
V gene: TRBV4-3
clone size: once
J gene: TRBJ1-4
CDR3 protein: CASSQEGRRVEKLFF
CDR3 DNA: TGCGCCAGCAGCCAAGAGGGGAGGAGGGTTGAAAAACTGTTTTTT

D gene: .
V gene: TRBV6-6
clone size: .
J gene: TRBJ2-7
CDR3 protein: CASSYSMGRGDEQYF
CDR3 DNA: TGTGCCAGCAGTTACTCAATGGGCAGGGGGGACGAGCAGTACTTC

D gene: .
V gene: TRBV4-3
clone size: .
J gene: TRBJ2-3
CDR3 protein: CASSQALGNWRQYF
CDR3 DNA: TGCGCCAGCAGCCAAGCTCTCGGGAACTGGAGGCAGTATTTT

D gene: .
V gene: TRBV7-3
clone size: .
J gene: TRBJ2-1
CDR3 protein: CASSLTWSHEQFF
CDR3 DNA: TGTGCCAGCAGCTTAACGTGGTCACATGAGCAGTTCTTC

D gene: .
V gene: TRBV7-2
clone size: .
J gene: TRBJ1-5
CDR3 protein: CASSFRGRGPQHF
CDR3 DNA: TGTGCCAGCAGCTTCCGAGGTCGGGGACCCCAGCATTTT

D gene: .
V gene: TRBV6-5
clone size: .
J gene: TRBJ2-5
CDR3 protein: CASSYPGRRETQYF
CDR3 DNA: TGTGCCAGCAGTTACCCGGGGCGAAGGGAGACCCAGTACTTC

D gene: .
V gene: TRBV7-6
clone size: .
J gene: TRBJ2-7
CDR3 protein: CASSLGGARAYEQYF
CDR3 DNA: TGTGCCAGCAGCTTAGGTGGGGCTCGGGCGTACGAGCAGTACTTC

D gene: .
V gene: TRBV9
clone size: .
J gene: TRBJ2-2
CDR3 protein: CASSVSSGTGELFF
CDR3 DNA: TGTGCCAGCAGCGTAAGTTCAGGGACCGGGGAGCTGTTTTTT

D gene: .
V gene: TRBV11-2
clone size: .
J gene: TRBJ1-1
CDR3 protein: CASSLDAGVNTEAFF
CDR3 DNA: TGTGCCAGCAGCTTAGACGCAGGGGTGAACACTGAAGCTTTCTTT

D gene: TRBD2
V gene: TRBV6-4
clone size: .
J gene: TRBJ2-3
CDR3 protein: CASSEGLAPDTQYF
CDR3 DNA: TGTGCCAGCAGTGAGGGACTAGCACCAGATACGCAGTATTTT

D gene: TRBD1
V gene: TRBV10-1
clone size: .
J gene: TRBJ1-6
CDR3 protein: CASSGTAGGSYNSPLHF
CDR3 DNA: TGCGCCAGCAGCGGTACAGCAGGGGGGTCCTATAATTCACCCCTCCACTTT

D gene: .
V gene: TRBV7-2
clone size: once
J gene: TRBJ2-7
CDR3 protein: CASSLGVMGYEQYF
CDR3 DNA: TGTGCCAGCAGCTTAGGTGTGATGGGTTACGAGCAGTACTTC

D gene: .
V gene: TRBV5-8
clone size: once
J gene: TRBJ2-5
CDR3 protein: CASSFAHTQETQYF
CDR3 DNA: TGTGCCAGCAGCTTTGCGCACACCCAAGAGACCCAGTACTTC

D gene: .
V gene: TRBV7-9
clone size: .
J gene: TRBJ2-1
CDR3 protein: CASSFLRRLGSSEQFF
CDR3 DNA: TGTGCCAGCAGCTTTCTCCGGAGACTAGGATCTAGTGAGCAGTTCTTC

D gene: .
V gene: TRBV6-4
clone size: .
J gene: TRBJ1-6
CDR3 protein: CASSDDSSYNSPLHF
CDR3 DNA: TGTGCCAGCAGTGACGACAGCTCCTATAATTCACCCCTCCACTTT

D gene: .
V gene: TRBV11-3
clone size: .
J gene: TRBJ2-7
CDR3 protein: CASSFFSSYEQYF
CDR3 DNA: TGTGCCAGCAGCTTTTTTTCATCCTACGAGCAGTACTTC

D gene: TRBD2
V gene: TRBV19
clone size: .
J gene: TRBJ2-1
CDR3 protein: CASSIASGSYNEQFF
CDR3 DNA: TGTGCCAGTAGTATAGCTAGCGGGAGTTACAATGAGCAGTTCTTC

D gene: .
V gene: TRBV13
clone size: .
J gene: TRBJ2-5
CDR3 protein: CASSLGSGREETQYF
CDR3 DNA: TGTGCCAGCAGCTTAGGTTCAGGGCGCGAAGAGACCCAGTACTTC

D gene: .
V gene: TRBV6-4
clone size: .
J gene: TRBJ2-2
CDR3 protein: CASSDSQRPGELFF
CDR3 DNA: TGTGCCAGCAGTGACTCGCAGAGGCCCGGGGAGCTGTTTTTT

D gene: .
V gene: TRBV4-1
clone size: .
J gene: TRBJ1-3
CDR3 protein: CASSQVDMGLSGNTIYF
CDR3 DNA: TGCGCCAGCAGCCAAGTTGATATGGGTTTATCTGGAAACACCATATATTTT

D gene: .
V gene: TRBV10-3
clone size: .
J gene: TRBJ1-1
CDR3 protein: CAISESTGPMNTEAFF
CDR3 DNA: TGTGCCATCAGTGAGTCTACAGGGCCGATGAACACTGAAGCTTTCTTT

D gene: .
V gene: TRBV11-2
clone size: .
J gene: TRBJ2-3
CDR3 protein: CASSLDGDTQYF
CDR3 DNA: TGTGCCAGCAGCTTAGATGGGGATACGCAGTATTTT

D gene: TRBD1
V gene: TRBV6-5
clone size: .
J gene: TRBJ1-1
CDR3 protein: CASSSRGGGTTEAFF
CDR3 DNA: TGTGCCAGCAGTTCCCGGGGAGGGGGCACCACTGAAGCTTTCTTT

D gene: .
V gene: TRBV7-6
clone size: .
J gene: TRBJ2-7
CDR3 protein: CASSLDQGPYEQYF
CDR3 DNA: TGTGCCAGCAGCTTAGATCAGGGACCCTACGAGCAGTACTTC

D gene: .
V gene: TRBV29-1
clone size: .
J gene: TRBJ1-2
CDR3 protein: CSVEPRGNYGYTF
CDR3 DNA: TGCAGCGTTGAGCCGCGGGGGAACTATGGCTACACCTTC

D gene: .
V gene: TRBV11-2
clone size: .
J gene: TRBJ1-6
CDR3 protein: CASRTQYGSYNSPLHF
CDR3 DNA: TGTGCCAGCAGGACTCAATACGGGTCCTATAATTCACCCCTCCACTTT

D gene: TRBD2
V gene: TRBV7-2
clone size: .
J gene: TRBJ2-3
CDR3 protein: CASSLVGSGGTSTDTQYF
CDR3 DNA: TGTGCCAGCAGCTTAGTCGGTAGCGGGGGTACTAGCACAGATACGCAGTATTTT

D gene: TRBD1
V gene: TRBV30
clone size: .
J gene: TRBJ1-1
CDR3 protein: CAWVAGGTVNTEAFF
CDR3 DNA: TGTGCCTGGGTTGCTGGGGGGACAGTGAACACTGAAGCTTTCTTT

D gene: .
V gene: TRBV6-5
clone size: .
J gene: TRBJ1-6
CDR3 protein: CASSVVNSPLHF
CDR3 DNA: TGTGCCAGCAGCGTAGTCAATTCACCCCTCCACTTT

D gene: TRBD1
V gene: TRBV7-2
clone size: .
J gene: TRBJ1-5
CDR3 protein: CASSPRQGGGQPQHF
CDR3 DNA: TGTGCCAGCAGCCCCAGACAGGGGGGAGGTCAGCCCCAGCATTTT

D gene: .
V gene: TRBV9
clone size: .
J gene: TRBJ1-2
CDR3 protein: CASSVDDGGGPRGYTF
CDR3 DNA: TGTGCCAGCAGCGTAGATGACGGAGGAGGGCCTAGGGGCTACACCTTC

D gene: .
V gene: TRBV7-9
clone size: .
J gene: TRBJ1-1
CDR3 protein: CASSSPSGGDTEAFF
CDR3 DNA: TGTGCCAGCAGCTCCCCCTCGGGGGGAGACACTGAAGCTTTCTTT

D gene: .
V gene: TRBV5-1
clone size: few
J gene: TRBJ1-1
CDR3 protein: CASSLVLSSNTEAFF
CDR3 DNA: TGCGCCAGCAGCTTGGTGTTAAGCTCGAACACTGAAGCTTTCTTT

D gene: .
V gene: TRBV9
clone size: few
J gene: TRBJ1-2
CDR3 protein: CASSVSTVGGRGYTF
CDR3 DNA: TGTGCCAGCAGCGTTTCGACCGTTGGGGGTCGTGGCTACACCTTC

D gene: .
V gene: TRBV18
clone size: .
J gene: TRBJ2-2
CDR3 protein: CASSPPAGSKNTGELFF
CDR3 DNA: TGTGCCAGCTCACCACCGGCCGGGTCTAAGAACACCGGGGAGCTGTTTTTT